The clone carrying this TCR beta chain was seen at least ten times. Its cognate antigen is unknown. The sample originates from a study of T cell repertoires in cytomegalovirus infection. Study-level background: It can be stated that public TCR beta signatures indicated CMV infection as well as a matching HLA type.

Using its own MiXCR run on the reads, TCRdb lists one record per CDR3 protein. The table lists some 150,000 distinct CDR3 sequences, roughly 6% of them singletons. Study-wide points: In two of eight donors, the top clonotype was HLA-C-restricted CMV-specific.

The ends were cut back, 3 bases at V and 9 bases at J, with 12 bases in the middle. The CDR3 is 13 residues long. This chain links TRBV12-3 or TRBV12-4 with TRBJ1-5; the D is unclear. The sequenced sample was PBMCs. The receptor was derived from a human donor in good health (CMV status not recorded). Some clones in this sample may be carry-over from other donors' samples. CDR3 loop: CASSFLPSWPQHF. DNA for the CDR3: TGTGCCAGCAGTTTTTTGCCCTCATGGCCCCAGCATTTT.